These 12 T cell receptor beta chains came from one sample sequenced in a study of vaccination effects on CD4 cells after COVID-19. Sequenced by immunoSEQ multiplex PCR; TCRdb stores in-frame clones only, minus some. The profile shows around 28,000 clones, around 66% of them singletons. Their antigen targets remain unknown. Viral peptide pool expansion of antigen-specific CD4+ T cells preceded sequencing in the ViraFEST assay. Culture lasted roughly 9 days before CD4+ T cell isolation. Between March and December 2020, the person had a SARS-CoV-2 infection that PCR confirmed. This specimen consisted of CD4+ T cells from PBMCs cultured with SARS-CoV-2 spike peptides, obtained before COVID-19 vaccination. The receptor set was obtained from a human donor who had a prior SARS-CoV-2 infection.

The chain is built from TRBV5-1 and TRBJ2-2, with unresolved D. Trimming shortened V by 4 bases and J by 0 bases, and 10 bases separated the two germline ends. The CDR3 covers 15 residues. Germline values: CDR1 SGHRS, CDR2 YFSETQ. CDR3 sequence (DNA): TGCGCCAGCAGCCTGACGGTACCGAACACCGGGGAGCTGTTTTTT. Its translation: CASSLTVPNTGELFF.

The V gene is TRBV4-1, the J gene TRBJ2-7, with 9 bases matching TRBD2. Germline CDR1 reads MGHRA; CDR2 reads YSYEKL. The trim removed 1 base at V and 0 bases at J, leaving 1 base unmatched. The CDR3 covers 15 residues. Here the CDR3 reads CASSQGSGGSYEQYF. The DNA for the CDR3 is TGCGCCAGCAGCCAAGGTAGCGGGGGCTCCTACGAGCAGTACTTC.

V usage is TRBV2 and J usage is TRBJ2-1; D ambiguous. Trimming took 8 bases from V and 4 from J, leaving 12 bases between them. This CDR3 is built from 13 residues. Germline V gene data show CDR1 as SNHLY and CDR2 as FYNNEI. The CDR3 loop is CASAKLLYNEQFF. CDR3 nucleotides: TGTGCCAGCGCCAAATTATTATACAATGAGCAGTTCTTC.

This clone was seen a few times. This chain connects TRBV5-1 to TRBJ1-1, with D possibly matching TRBD1 (6 bases). The germline CDR1 and CDR2 sequences are SGHRS and YFSETQ. V gave up 2 bases and J gave up 3 bases, with 11 bases separating them. CDR3 length: 14 amino acids. CDR3 region: CASSFISGDTEAFF. CDR3 in DNA: TGCGCCAGCAGCTTCATATCAGGGGACACTGAAGCTTTCTTT.

J is TRBJ2-3 and V is TRBV2; tentatively, D is TRBD1 (6 bases). The CDR3 sequence is 13 residues long. Germline values: CDR1 SNHLY, CDR2 FYNNEI. V was cut by 5 bases and J by 4 bases, with 10 bases left in between. In nucleotides, the CDR3 is TGTGCCAGCAGTCCACAGGGCGCAGATACGCAGTATTTT. Translation gives CASSPQGADTQYF.

The chain recombines TRBV9 with TRBJ2-2; TRBD1 might be the D (5 bases). The CDR3 length is 15 residues. V lost 4 bases, J lost 0 bases, and 10 bases lay in between. The germline V gene encodes CDR1 SGDLS and CDR2 YYNGEE. CDR3 sequence: CASSLQAPNTGELFF. CDR3 in DNA: TGTGCCAGCAGCTTACAGGCTCCGAACACCGGGGAGCTGTTTTTT.

This rearrangement joins TRBV28 to TRBJ1-1; D uncertain. Germline assignment: CDR1 MDHEN and CDR2 SYDVKM. The CDR3 is 13 residues long. Trimming removed 3 bases at V and 3 bases at J, with 8 bases between. Here the CDR3 DNA reads TGTGCCAGCAGTTTGCAGACCTACACTGAAGCTTTCTTT. Translating it yields CASSLQTYTEAFF.

J is TRBJ2-3 and V is TRBV3-1 (or the pseudogene TRBV3-2), with a tentative D call TRBD1 (6 bases). Germline assignment: CDR1 LGHDT and CDR2 YNNKEL (reference sequence). This CDR3 is 14 amino acids long. V shed 7 bases and J shed 1 base, with 12 bases lying between them. The CDR3 region is CASNDRSGTDTQYF. The CDR3, as DNA: TGTGCCAGCAATGACAGGTCTGGCACAGATACGCAGTATTTT.

This clone has a handful of counts. J is TRBJ2-5 and V is TRBV7-3; D is possibly TRBD1 (5 bases). CDR3 length: 13 amino acids. Germline values: CDR1 SGHTA, CDR2 FQGTGA. V was pared by 4 bases and J by 5 bases, with 11 bases between. The CDR3 region is CASSYGQSETQYF. The CDR3 region has the DNA TGTGCCAGCAGCTACGGACAATCGGAGACCCAGTACTTC. Combining the CDR3 with reference TRBV7-3 and TRBJ2-5 gives the whole variable domain GAGVSQTPSNKVTEKGKYVELRCDPISGHTALYWYRQSLGQGPEFLIYFQGTGAADDSGLPNDRFFAVRPEGSVSTLKIQRTERGDSAVYLCASSYGQSETQYFGPGTRLLVL.

The gene calls are TRBV5-6 and TRBJ1-4, with TRBD1 matching 7 bases. V lost 0 bases, J lost 11 bases, and 7 bases stayed unmatched. Per germline, CDR1 SGHDT and CDR2 YYEEEE. This CDR3 contains 14 residues. CDR3 bases: TGTGCCAGCAGCTTGGCACCAACAGGGGAGAAACTGTTTTTT. Residues: CASSLAPTGEKLFF. The full variable domain, completed using reference TRBV5-6 and TRBJ1-4, is DAGVTQSPTHLIKTRGQQVTLRCSPKSGHDTVSWYQQALGQGPQFIFQYYEEEERQRGNFPDRFSGHQFPNYSSELNVNALLLGDSALYLCASSLAPTGEKLFFGSGTQLSVL.

The rearrangement joins TRBV6-5 to TRBJ2-7, with 7 bases aligning to TRBD1. V shed 0 bases, J shed 7 bases, and the junction held 9 bases outside the gene matches. The CDR3 consists of 15 residues. The germline CDR1 and CDR2 sequences are MNHEY and SVGAGI. CDR3 residues: CASSYSRDSSSEQYF. Here the CDR3 DNA reads TGTGCCAGCAGTTACTCTCGGGACAGTTCGTCGGAGCAGTACTTC.

The chain joins TRBV7-9 to TRBJ1-6, with no clear D. Between the trimmed V and J ends, which lost 5 bases and 10 bases, there was a span of 18 bases. Germline V CDR1 and CDR2: SEHNR, FQNEAQ (reference sequence). The length of the CDR3 is 15 residues. The CDR3 sequence is CASSDWGGSRSPLHF. The CDR3 DNA reads TGTGCCAGCAGCGATTGGGGAGGCAGCCGCTCACCCCTCCACTTT.